This section outlines one TCR beta chain sequence together with its context. Its antigen is still unknown. CDR3 size: 18 residues. Germline assignment: CDR1 LGHDT and CDR2 YNNKEL (reference sequence). After removal of 4 bases from V and 4 bases from J, the junction contained 17 bases not matched to a gene. It was template switching that added a universal primer site, and there were unique molecular identifiers on the cDNA. MiXCR, run by TCRdb on the 5' RACE reads, gives a single entry per CDR3 protein. This sample carries 450,000 to 650,000 distinct CDR3 sequences, 12% to 15% of them seen once, and the ten largest clones take roughly 0.42%. The sample is drawn from a study of identical twins. Whole-study results and caveats: Whereas memory repertoires showed no such difference, abundant cord blood beta clonotypes carried fewer insertions. Possibly, invariant MAIT and iNKT cells partly confounded zero-insertion analyses.

These data were likewise used in another study, on yellow fever vaccine responses in identical twins.

The gene calls are TRBV3-1 and TRBJ1-1, with 8 bases that match TRBD1. Sequences were obtained from CD4+ T cells sorted from blood. The sequence was obtained from a young woman in good health. The CDR3 sequence is CASSRMSGTGPEGTEAFF. CDR3 DNA sequence: TGTGCCAGCAGCCGGATGTCCGGGACAGGACCGGAAGGCACTGAAGCTTTCTTT.